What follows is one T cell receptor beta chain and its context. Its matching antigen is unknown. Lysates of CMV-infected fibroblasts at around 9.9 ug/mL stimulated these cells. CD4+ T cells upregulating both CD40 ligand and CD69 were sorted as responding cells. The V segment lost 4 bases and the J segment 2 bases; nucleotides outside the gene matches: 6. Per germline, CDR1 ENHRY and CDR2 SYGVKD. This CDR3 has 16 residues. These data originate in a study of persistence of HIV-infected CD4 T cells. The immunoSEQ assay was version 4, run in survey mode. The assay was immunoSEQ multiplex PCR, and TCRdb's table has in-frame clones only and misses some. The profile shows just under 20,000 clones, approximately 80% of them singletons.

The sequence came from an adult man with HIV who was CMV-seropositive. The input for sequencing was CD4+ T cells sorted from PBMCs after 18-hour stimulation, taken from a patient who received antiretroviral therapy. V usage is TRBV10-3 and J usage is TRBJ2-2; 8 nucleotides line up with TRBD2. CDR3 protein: CAISGPSGLNTGELFF. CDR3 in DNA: TGTGCCATCAGTGGGCCTAGCGGGCTAAACACCGGGGAGCTGTTTTTT.